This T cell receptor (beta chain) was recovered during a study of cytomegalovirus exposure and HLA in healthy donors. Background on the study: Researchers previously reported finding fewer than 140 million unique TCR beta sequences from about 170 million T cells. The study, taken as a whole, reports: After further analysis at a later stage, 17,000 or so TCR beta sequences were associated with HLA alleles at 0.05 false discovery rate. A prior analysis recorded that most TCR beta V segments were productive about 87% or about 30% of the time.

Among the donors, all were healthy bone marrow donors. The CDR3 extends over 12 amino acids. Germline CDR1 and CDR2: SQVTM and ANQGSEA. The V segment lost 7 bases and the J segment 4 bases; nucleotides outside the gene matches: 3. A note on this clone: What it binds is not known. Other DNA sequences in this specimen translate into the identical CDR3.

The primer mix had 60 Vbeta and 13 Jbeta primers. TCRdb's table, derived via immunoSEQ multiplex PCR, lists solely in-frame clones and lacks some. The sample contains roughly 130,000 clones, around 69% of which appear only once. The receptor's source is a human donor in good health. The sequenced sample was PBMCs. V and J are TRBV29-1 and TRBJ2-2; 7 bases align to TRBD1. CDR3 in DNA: TGCAGCGCTCGACAGGGCACCGGGGAGCTGTTTTTT. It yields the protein CSARQGTGELFF.